Presented here are 13 T cell receptor beta chains from one specimen sequenced in a study of blood T cell repertoires in COVID-19. TCRdb keeps only in-frame clones here, not all; method: immunoSEQ multiplex PCR. The sample has over 300,000 clones; approximately 82% are singletons. Material for sequencing was peripheral blood. The origin of the receptors is a woman in her forties or fifties with acute or convalescent COVID-19.

CDR3 sequence reads: CSAAQGEKLFF. In nucleotides, the CDR3 is TGCAGTGCTGCCCAGGGGGAAAAACTGTTTTTT. The V gene is TRBV20-1, the J gene TRBJ1-4; TRBD1 might be the D (6 bases). The CDR3 consists of 11 residues. Germline CDR1 and CDR2: DFQATT and SNEGSKA (reference sequence). Trimming cost V 5 bases and J 8 bases, with 9 bases left between them.

The J gene is TRBJ2-2, the V gene TRBV5-6, with D maybe TRBD1 (6 bases). The CDR3 length is 17 residues. Germline CDR1 and CDR2: SGHDT and YYEEEE. The ends were cut back, 4 bases at V and 5 bases at J, with 21 bases in the middle. CDR3 amino acids: CASSIITGTLITGELFF. DNA of the CDR3: TGTGCCAGCAGCATCATCACCGGGACACTTATAACCGGGGAGCTGTTTTTT.

The chain joins TRBV7-6 to TRBJ1-3; D is ambiguous. V lost 5 bases, J lost 0 bases, and 14 bases lay in between. This CDR3 contains 16 residues. Germline V gene data show CDR1 as SGHVS and CDR2 as FNYEAQ. CDR3 residues: CASSEAGAFSGNTIYF. DNA for the CDR3: TGTGCCAGCAGCGAGGCCGGCGCCTTCTCTGGAAACACCATATATTTT.

The chain uses TRBV5-1 and TRBJ2-3, with 8 bases lining up with TRBD1. Trimming took 4 bases from V and 6 from J; bases not matched to a gene: 7. The CDR3 runs 14 residues. From germline, CDR1 is SGHRS and CDR2 YFSETQ. CDR3 region: CASSGRTGSDTQYF. The DNA for the CDR3 is TGCGCCAGCAGCGGCAGGACAGGGAGCGATACGCAGTATTTT. The full variable domain, in which reference TRBV5-1 and TRBJ2-3 provide the parts outside the CDR3, is KAGVTQTPRYLIKTRGQQVTLSCSPISGHRSVSWYQQTPGQGLQFLFEYFSETQRNKGNFPGRFSGRQFSNSRSEMNVSTLELGDSALYLCASSGRTGSDTQYFGPGTRLTVL.

This clone was picked up a small number of times. The J gene is TRBJ1-5, the V gene TRBV6-2 or TRBV6-3, with 8 bases that match TRBD1. With V trimmed by 2 bases and J by 2 bases, 5 bases remained unmatched. CDR3 length equals 16 residues. Per germline, CDR1 MNHEY and CDR2 SVGEGT. DNA for the CDR3: TGTGCCAGCAGTTACCCAGGGGGCCCGGGCAATCAGCCCCAGCATTTT. Translating gives CASSYPGGPGNQPQHF.

This clone was counted a few times. The gene calls are TRBV7-3 and TRBJ2-5; D perhaps matches TRBD1 (6 bases). The V gene lost 1 base and the J gene lost 1 base, with 19 bases spanning the gap. The CDR3 contains 18 residues. Germline CDR1 SGHTA, CDR2 FQGTGA. DNA for the CDR3: TGTGCCAGCAGCTTAAAAGGTGCGCCGATACAGGGCCAAGAGACCCAGTACTTC. Encoded protein: CASSLKGAPIQGQETQYF.

This rearrangement joins TRBV10-3 to TRBJ1-2, with D hard to call. V was cut by 10 bases and J by 6 bases, with 15 bases left in between. Germline V gene sequence: CDR1 ENHRY, CDR2 SYGVKD. The CDR3 runs to 12 residues. In DNA form, the CDR3 reads TGTGCCACCACGGGGAACCTAGATGGCTACACCTTC. This translates into CATTGNLDGYTF.

This chain connects TRBV11-2 to TRBJ2-4; TRBD2 matches at 7 bases. The junction had 9 bases not matched to a gene; V was cut back by 2 bases and J by 8 bases. The CDR3 contains 15 residues. CDR1 is SGHAT, CDR2 FQNNGV, per germline. CDR3 DNA: TGTGCCAGCAGCTTAATTTACGGGGGGAACGACATTCAGTACTTC. Encoded protein: CASSLIYGGNDIQYF.

Remarks on this clone: The CDR3 does not end in the conserved phenylalanine or tryptophan, so this is likely a read error. The DNA is omitted, as the CDR3 cannot be located on it reliably, and the CDR3 follows TCRdb's listing. The chain links TRBV12-3 or TRBV12-4 to TRBJ2-7; TRBD2, the D gene given by the table, was not confirmed from the DNA. The CDR3 sequence runs 12 residues, both termini included. Here the CDR3 reads CASSLGLAGGWL.

The rearrangement links TRBV5-8 to TRBJ2-5; 8 nucleotides align to TRBD2. Per germline, CDR1 SGHTS and CDR2 YDEGEE. There are 15 residues in the CDR3. Unmatched junction bases numbered 6, after V lost 4 bases and J lost 1 base. The CDR3 spells CASSTGLAGQETQYF. The CDR3 nucleotides read TGTGCCAGCAGCACTGGACTAGCCGGCCAAGAGACCCAGTACTTC.

The V call is TRBV19, the J call TRBJ2-2, with D possibly matching TRBD1 (6 bases). Germline CDR1 and CDR2: LNHDA and SQIVND (reference sequence). The CDR3 totals 13 residues. With 4 bases removed from V and 7 bases from J, the gap between germline ends came to 10 bases. Here the CDR3 DNA reads TGTGCCAGTAGTACTCAGGGGTACGGGGAGCTGTTTTTT. It encodes CASSTQGYGELFF.

Only one count was recorded for this clone. The chain employs TRBV5-1 and TRBJ1-1; 8 bases align to TRBD1. Per the germline V gene, CDR1 is SGHRS and CDR2 is YFSETQ. The CDR3 consists of 15 residues. The V segment lost 4 bases and the J segment 1 base; nucleotides outside the gene matches: 6. The DNA for the CDR3 is TGCGCCAGCAGCCCACAGGGGGGGTCGAACACTGAAGCTTTCTTT. Translation gives CASSPQGGSNTEAFF.

This chain connects TRBV5-1 to TRBJ2-1, with TRBD2 matching over 7 bases. Trimming took 3 bases from V and 10 from J; bases not matched to a gene: 10. Germline V gene data show CDR1 as SGHRS and CDR2 as YFSETQ. The CDR3 consists of 14 residues. The CDR3 is CASSWEGSGEEQFF. For the CDR3, the DNA is TGCGCCAGCAGCTGGGAGGGGTCAGGAGAGGAGCAGTTCTTC.